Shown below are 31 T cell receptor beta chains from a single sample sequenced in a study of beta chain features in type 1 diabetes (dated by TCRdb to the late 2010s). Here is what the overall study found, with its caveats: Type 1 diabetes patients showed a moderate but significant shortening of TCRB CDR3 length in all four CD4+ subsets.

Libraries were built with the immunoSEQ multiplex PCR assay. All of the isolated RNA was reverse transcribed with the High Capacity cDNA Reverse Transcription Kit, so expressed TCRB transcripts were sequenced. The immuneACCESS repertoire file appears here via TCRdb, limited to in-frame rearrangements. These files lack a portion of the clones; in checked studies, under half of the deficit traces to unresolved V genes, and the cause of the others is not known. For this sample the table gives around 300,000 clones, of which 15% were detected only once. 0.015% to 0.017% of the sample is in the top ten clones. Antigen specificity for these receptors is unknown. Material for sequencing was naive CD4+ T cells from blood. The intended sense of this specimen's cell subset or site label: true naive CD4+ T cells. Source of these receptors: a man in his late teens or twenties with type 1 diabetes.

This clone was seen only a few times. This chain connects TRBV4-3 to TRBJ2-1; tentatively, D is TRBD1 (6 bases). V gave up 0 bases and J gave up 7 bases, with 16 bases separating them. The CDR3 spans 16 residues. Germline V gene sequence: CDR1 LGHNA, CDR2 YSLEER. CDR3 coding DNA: TGCGCCAGCAGCCAAGATCTGGGGGCTCAGGGGAATGAGCAGTTCTTC. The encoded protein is CASSQDLGAQGNEQFF.

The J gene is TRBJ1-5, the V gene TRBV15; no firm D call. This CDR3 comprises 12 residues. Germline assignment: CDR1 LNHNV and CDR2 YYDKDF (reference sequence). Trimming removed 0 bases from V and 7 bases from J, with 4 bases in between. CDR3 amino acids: CATSRDMQPQHF. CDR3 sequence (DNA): TGTGCCACCAGCAGAGATATGCAGCCCCAGCATTTT.

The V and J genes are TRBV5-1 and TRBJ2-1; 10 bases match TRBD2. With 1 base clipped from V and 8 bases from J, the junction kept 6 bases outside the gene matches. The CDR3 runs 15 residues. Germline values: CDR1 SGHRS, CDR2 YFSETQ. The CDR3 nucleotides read TGCGCCAGCAGCTTGAGTACGCTAGCGGGGGATGAGCAGTTCTTC. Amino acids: CASSLSTLAGDEQFF.

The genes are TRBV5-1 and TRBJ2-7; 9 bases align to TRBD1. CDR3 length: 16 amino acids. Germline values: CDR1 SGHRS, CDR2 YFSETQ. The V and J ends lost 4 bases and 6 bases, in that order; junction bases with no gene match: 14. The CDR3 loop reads CASSPTRDRVTGEQYF. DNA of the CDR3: TGCGCCAGCAGCCCAACGAGGGACAGGGTAACGGGCGAGCAGTACTTC.

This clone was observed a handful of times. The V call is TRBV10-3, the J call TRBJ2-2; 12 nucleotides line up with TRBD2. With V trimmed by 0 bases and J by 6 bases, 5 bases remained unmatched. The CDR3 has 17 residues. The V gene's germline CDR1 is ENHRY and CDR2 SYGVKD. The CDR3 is CAISESTSGRGAGELFF. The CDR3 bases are TGTGCCATCAGTGAGTCGACTAGCGGGAGAGGGGCCGGGGAGCTGTTTTTT.

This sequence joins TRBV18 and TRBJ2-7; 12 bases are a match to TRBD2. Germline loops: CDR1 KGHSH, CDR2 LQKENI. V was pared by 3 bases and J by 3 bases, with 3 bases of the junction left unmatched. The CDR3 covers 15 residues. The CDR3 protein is CASSPSGLAGYEQYF. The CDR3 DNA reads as TGTGCCAGCTCACCGTCGGGACTAGCGGGCTACGAGCAGTACTTC.

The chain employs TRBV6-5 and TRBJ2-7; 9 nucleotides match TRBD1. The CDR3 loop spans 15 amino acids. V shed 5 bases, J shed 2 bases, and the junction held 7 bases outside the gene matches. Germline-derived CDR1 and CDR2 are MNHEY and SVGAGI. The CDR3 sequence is CASSPTGGQTYEQYF. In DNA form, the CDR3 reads TGTGCCAGCAGTCCCACAGGGGGCCAAACCTACGAGCAGTACTTC.

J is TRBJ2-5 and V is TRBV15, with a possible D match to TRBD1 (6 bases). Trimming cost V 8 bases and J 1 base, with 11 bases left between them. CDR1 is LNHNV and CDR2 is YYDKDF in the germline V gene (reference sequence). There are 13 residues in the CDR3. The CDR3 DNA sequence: TGTGCCACCGGATCAGGGGCCCAAGAGACCCAGTACTTC. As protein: CATGSGAQETQYF.

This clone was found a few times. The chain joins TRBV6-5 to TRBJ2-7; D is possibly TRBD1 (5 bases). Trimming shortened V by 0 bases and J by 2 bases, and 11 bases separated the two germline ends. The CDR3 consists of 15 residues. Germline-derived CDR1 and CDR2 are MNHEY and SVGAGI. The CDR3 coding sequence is TGTGCCAGCAGTTACTCGGTGACAGAAGCCTACGAGCAGTACTTC. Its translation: CASSYSVTEAYEQYF.

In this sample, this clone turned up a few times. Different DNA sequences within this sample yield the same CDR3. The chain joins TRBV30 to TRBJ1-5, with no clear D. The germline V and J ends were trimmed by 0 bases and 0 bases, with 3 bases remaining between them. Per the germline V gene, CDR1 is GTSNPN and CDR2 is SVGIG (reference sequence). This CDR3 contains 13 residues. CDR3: CAWSVRSNQPQHF. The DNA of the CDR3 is TGTGCCTGGAGTGTTCGTAGCAATCAGCCCCAGCATTTT.

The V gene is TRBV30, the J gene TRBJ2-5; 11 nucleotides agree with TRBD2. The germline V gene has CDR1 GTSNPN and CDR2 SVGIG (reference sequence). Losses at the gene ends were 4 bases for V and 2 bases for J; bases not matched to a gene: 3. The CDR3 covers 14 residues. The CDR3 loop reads CAWTSGGTQETQYF. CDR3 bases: TGTGCCTGGACTAGCGGGGGGACACAAGAGACCCAGTACTTC.

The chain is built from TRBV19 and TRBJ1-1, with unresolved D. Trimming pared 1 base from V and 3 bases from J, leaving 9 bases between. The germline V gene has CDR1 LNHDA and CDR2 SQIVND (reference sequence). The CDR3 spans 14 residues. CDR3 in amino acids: CASSIVRRDTEAFF. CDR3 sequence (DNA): TGTGCCAGTAGTATAGTTCGACGGGACACTGAAGCTTTCTTT.

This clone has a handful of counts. CDR3 sequence: CASRGDRGRVYEQYF. The CDR3 DNA reads as TGCGCCAGCAGGGGTGACAGGGGGCGCGTGTACGAGCAGTACTTC. The gene calls are TRBV10-2 and TRBJ2-7; 10 bases map to TRBD1. The V and J ends lost 6 bases and 4 bases, in that order; junction bases with no gene match: 9. Germline CDR1 is WSHSY and CDR2 is SAAADI. The CDR3 contains 15 residues.

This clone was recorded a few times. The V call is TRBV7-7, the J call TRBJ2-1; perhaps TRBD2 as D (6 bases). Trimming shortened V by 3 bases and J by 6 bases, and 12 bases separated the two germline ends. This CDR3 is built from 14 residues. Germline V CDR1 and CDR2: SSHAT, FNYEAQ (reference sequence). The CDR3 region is CASSFGLTSNEQFF. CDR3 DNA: TGTGCCAGCAGCTTTGGCCTGACTAGCAATGAGCAGTTCTTC.

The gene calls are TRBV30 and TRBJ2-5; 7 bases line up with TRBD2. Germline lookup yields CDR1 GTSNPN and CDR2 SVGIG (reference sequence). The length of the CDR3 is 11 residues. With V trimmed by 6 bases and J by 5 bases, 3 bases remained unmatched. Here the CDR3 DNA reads TGTGCCTGCGGGGGGTGGGAGACCCAGTACTTC. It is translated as CACGGWETQYF.

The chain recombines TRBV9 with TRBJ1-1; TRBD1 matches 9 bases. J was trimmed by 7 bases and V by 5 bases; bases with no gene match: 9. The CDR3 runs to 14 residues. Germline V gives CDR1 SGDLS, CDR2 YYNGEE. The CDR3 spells CASREQGAHNEAFF. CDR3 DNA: TGTGCCAGCAGAGAACAGGGGGCCCACAATGAAGCTTTCTTT.

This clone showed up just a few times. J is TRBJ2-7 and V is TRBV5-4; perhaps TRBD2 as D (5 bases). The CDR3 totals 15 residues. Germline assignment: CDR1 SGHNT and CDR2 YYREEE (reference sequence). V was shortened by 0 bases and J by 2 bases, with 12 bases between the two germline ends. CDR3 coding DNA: TGTGCCAGCAGCTTGGGTGGGAGTGTTACCTACGAGCAGTACTTC. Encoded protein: CASSLGGSVTYEQYF.

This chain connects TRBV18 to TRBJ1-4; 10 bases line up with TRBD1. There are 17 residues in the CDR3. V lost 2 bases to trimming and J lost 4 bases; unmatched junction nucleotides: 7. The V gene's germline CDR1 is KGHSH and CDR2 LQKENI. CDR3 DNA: TGTGCCAGCTCACCATACGGGACAGGGGCGAGTAATGAAAAACTGTTTTTT. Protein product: CASSPYGTGASNEKLFF.

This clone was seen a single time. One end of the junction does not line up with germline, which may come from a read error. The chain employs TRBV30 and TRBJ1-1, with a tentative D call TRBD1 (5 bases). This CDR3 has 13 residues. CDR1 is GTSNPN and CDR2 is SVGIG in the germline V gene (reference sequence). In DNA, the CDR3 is TGTGCCCGGAGTGCAGGGCAGAACACTGAAGCTTTCTTT. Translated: CARSAGQNTEAFF. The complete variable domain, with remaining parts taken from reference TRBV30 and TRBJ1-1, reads SQTIHQWPATLVQPVGSPLSLECTVEGTSNPNLYWYRQAAGRGLQLLFYSVGIGQISSEVPQNLSASRPQDRQFILSSKKLLLSDSGFYLCARSAGQNTEAFFGQGTRLTVV.

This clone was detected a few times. The CDR3 here is CASSLARGQGINNQPQHF. CDR3 nucleotides: TGTGCCAGCAGCTTAGCGCGAGGACAGGGGATAAACAATCAGCCCCAGCATTTT. The chain carries TRBV11-1 and TRBJ1-5, with TRBD1 identical over 9 bases. This CDR3 is 18 amino acids long. Germline CDR1 reads SGHAT; CDR2 reads FQDESV (reference sequence). J gave up 3 bases and V 0 bases, and 9 bases lay outside the gene matches. Filled out from reference TRBV11-1 and TRBJ1-5, the complete variable domain reads EAEVAQSPRYKITEKSQAVAFWCDPISGHATLYWYRQILGQGPELLVQFQDESVVDDSQLPKDRFSAERLKGVDSTLKIQPAELGDSAMYLCASSLARGQGINNQPQHFGDGTRLSIL.

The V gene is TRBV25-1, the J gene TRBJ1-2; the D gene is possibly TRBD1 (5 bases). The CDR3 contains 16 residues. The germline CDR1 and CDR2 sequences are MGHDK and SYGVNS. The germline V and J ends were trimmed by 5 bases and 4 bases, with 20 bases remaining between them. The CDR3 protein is CASSILPGGTVYGYTF. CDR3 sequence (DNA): TGTGCCAGCAGTATCCTCCCGGGAGGGACCGTCTATGGCTACACCTTC.

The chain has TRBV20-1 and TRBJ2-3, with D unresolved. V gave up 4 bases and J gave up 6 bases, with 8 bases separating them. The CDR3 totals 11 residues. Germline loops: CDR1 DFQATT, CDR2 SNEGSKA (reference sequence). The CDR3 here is CSANSPDTQYF. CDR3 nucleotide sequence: TGCAGTGCTAATAGCCCGGATACGCAGTATTTT.

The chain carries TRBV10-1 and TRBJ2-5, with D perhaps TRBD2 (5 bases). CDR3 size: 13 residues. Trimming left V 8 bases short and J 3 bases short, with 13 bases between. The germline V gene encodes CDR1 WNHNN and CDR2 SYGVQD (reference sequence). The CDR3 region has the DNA TGCGCCAGCTCCGAGGGCCCTAAAGAGACCCAGTACTTC. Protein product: CASSEGPKETQYF.

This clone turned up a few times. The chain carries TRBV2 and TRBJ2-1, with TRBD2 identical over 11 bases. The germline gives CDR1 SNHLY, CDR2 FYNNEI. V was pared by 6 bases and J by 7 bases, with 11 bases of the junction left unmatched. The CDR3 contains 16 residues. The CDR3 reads CASRQLAGVLGNEQFF. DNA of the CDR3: TGTGCCAGCAGACAACTAGCGGGAGTCCTGGGTAATGAGCAGTTCTTC.

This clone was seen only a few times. In nucleotides, the CDR3 is TGTGCCAGCAGCTTCAAGGGGGCGAGCAATCAGCCCCAGCATTTT. Its translation: CASSFKGASNQPQHF. The rearrangement joins TRBV5-6 to TRBJ1-5; 7 nucleotides match TRBD1. The CDR3 runs 15 residues. Germline V gene lookup returns CDR1 SGHDT and CDR2 YYEEEE. The J segment lost 1 base and the V segment lost 2 bases, leaving 3 bases of the junction unmatched.

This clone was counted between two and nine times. CDR3 loop: CSPSSAYNEQFF. CDR3 in DNA: TGCAGCCCTTCCAGCGCCTACAATGAGCAGTTCTTC. The rearrangement links TRBV29-1 to TRBJ2-1; the D is unclear. The V and J ends lost 8 bases and 2 bases respectively, with 10 bases between them. The CDR3 totals 12 residues. The germline V gene encodes CDR1 SQVTM and CDR2 ANQGSEA.

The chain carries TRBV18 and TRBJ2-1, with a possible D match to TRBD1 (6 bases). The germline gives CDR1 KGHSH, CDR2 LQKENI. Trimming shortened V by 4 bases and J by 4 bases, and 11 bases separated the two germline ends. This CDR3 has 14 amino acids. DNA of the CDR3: TGTGCCAGCTCACTAGAAGGACAGTACAATGAGCAGTTCTTC. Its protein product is CASSLEGQYNEQFF.

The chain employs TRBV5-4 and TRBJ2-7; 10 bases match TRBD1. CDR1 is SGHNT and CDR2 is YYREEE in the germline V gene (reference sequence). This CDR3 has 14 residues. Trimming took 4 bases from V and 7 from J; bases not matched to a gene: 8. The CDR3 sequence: CASSLGQGRIEQYF. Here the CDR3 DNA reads TGTGCCAGCAGCCTGGGACAGGGGAGAATAGAGCAGTACTTC.

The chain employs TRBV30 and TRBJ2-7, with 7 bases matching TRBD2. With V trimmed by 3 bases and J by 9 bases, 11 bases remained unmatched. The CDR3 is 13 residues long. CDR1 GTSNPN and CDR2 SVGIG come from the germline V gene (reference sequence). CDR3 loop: CAWRTGGSSGQYF. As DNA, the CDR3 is TGTGCCTGGAGGACGGGGGGTTCCTCGGGGCAGTACTTC.

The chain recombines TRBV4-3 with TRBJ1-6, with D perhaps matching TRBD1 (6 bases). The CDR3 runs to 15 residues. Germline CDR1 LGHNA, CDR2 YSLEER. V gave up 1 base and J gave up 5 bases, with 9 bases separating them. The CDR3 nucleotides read TGCGCCAGCAGCCAAGTCCACAGGGATAATTCACCCCTCCACTTT. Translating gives CASSQVHRDNSPLHF.

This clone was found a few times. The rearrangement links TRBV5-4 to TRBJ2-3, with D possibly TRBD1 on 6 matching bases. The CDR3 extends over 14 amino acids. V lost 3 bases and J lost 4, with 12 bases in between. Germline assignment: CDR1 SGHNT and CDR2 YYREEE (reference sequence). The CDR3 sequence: CASSWVSGADTQYF. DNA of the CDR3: TGTGCCAGCAGCTGGGTCTCAGGGGCAGATACGCAGTATTTT.